What follows are 21 T cell receptor beta chains derived from one specimen sequenced in a study of CD8 T cells in ankylosing spondylitis. Study results and caveats: A TCR beta motif made of fewer than 10 highly homologous variants seemed typical of ankylosing spondylitis blood.

Their recognized antigens are unknown. TCRdb reprocessed the 5' RACE reads with MiXCR, giving one entry per CDR3 protein. In the table there are under 550,000 distinct CDR3 sequences, 26% of which are singletons. The sample consisted of blood, either unsorted or a sorted T cell fraction (not recorded which). Receptors originate from a male donor with ankylosing spondylitis.

As regards this clonotype: One junction end disagrees with the germline gene, perhaps due to a read error. The genes are TRBV11-2 and TRBJ2-3; a possible D gene is TRBD2 (5 bases). The germline V gene encodes CDR1 SGHAT and CDR2 FQNNGV. The CDR3 runs 15 residues. This CDR3 reads CVSSPTRRGTDTQYF. In DNA form, the CDR3 reads TGTGTCAGCAGTCCCACTAGAAGAGGCACAGATACGCAGTATTTT.

The chain employs TRBV6-1 and TRBJ2-5; D gene uncertain. The CDR3 is 14 residues long. V was clipped by 10 bases and J by 2 bases, with 17 bases between them. Germline V CDR1 and CDR2: MNHNS, SASEGT. CDR3 protein: CATTRVLRQETQYF. The DNA for the CDR3 is TGTGCCACCACCCGTGTGTTGAGGCAAGAGACCCAGTACTTC.

In its sample, this clonotype was seen a few times. The chain links TRBV20-1 to TRBJ1-1; a weak D match, TRBD1 (5 bases). V was shortened by 6 bases and J by 4 bases, with 24 bases between the two germline ends. Germline CDR1 reads DFQATT; CDR2 reads SNEGSKA (reference sequence). The CDR3 extends over 16 amino acids. For the CDR3, the DNA is TGCAGTGCCCGGGTTTTACGGGGACCGCTTGGCACTGAAGCTTTCTTT. Residues: CSARVLRGPLGTEAFF.

The chain recombines TRBV24-1 with TRBJ2-5; 8 positions match TRBD2. V shed 5 bases, J shed 2 bases, and the junction held 3 bases outside the gene matches. CDR3 length equals 14 residues. Per the germline V gene, CDR1 is KGHDR and CDR2 is SFDVKD. The CDR3 region has the DNA TGTGCCACCAGTGCCGCGGGAGGACAAGAGACCCAGTACTTC. Protein product: CATSAAGGQETQYF.

This chain uses TRBV20-1 with TRBJ1-4; D not resolved. V was trimmed by 5 bases and J by 0 bases, leaving 10 bases between them. This CDR3 has 14 amino acids. In germline, CDR1 is DFQATT, CDR2 SNEGSKA (reference sequence). Here the CDR3 reads CSASPVATNEKLFF. The CDR3 DNA sequence: TGCAGTGCTTCCCCAGTTGCAACTAATGAAAAACTGTTTTTT.

The chain is built from TRBV24-1 and TRBJ2-3; D unclear. The V gene's germline CDR1 is KGHDR and CDR2 SFDVKD. CDR3 size: 13 residues. V was trimmed by 5 bases and J by 2 bases, leaving 7 bases between them. The CDR3 spells CATSVGSTDTQYF. CDR3 sequence (DNA): TGTGCCACCAGTGTTGGGTCCACAGATACGCAGTATTTT.

The chain employs TRBV10-3 and TRBJ2-5; tentative D call: TRBD1 (6 bases). The V gene lost 8 bases and the J gene lost 5 bases, with 18 bases spanning the gap. CDR1 ENHRY and CDR2 SYGVKD come from the germline V gene. The CDR3 spans 14 residues. CDR3 sequence reads: CAIGWSTQGETQYF. The CDR3 nucleotides are TGTGCCATCGGGTGGAGTACGCAGGGGGAGACCCAGTACTTC.

The chain combines TRBV20-1 with TRBJ1-5, with D tentatively TRBD1 (6 bases). The ends were cut back, 3 bases at V and 8 bases at J, with 17 bases in the middle. This CDR3 is 14 amino acids long. Germline V gene data show CDR1 as DFQATT and CDR2 as SNEGSKA (reference sequence). CDR3 sequence: CSARDSRESEPQHF. The CDR3 DNA reads as TGCAGTGCTAGGGACAGCAGAGAATCAGAGCCCCAGCATTTT.

This clonotype has only a few counts. The chain couples TRBV5-1 to TRBJ2-1; 9 nucleotides agree with TRBD2. The CDR3 runs 16 residues. Trimming cost V 2 bases and J 0 bases; bases outside gene matches: 3. Germline CDR1 and CDR2: SGHRS and YFSETQ. CDR3 protein: CASSFSSGNSYNEQFF. The CDR3 bases are TGCGCCAGCAGCTTCTCTAGCGGGAACTCCTACAATGAGCAGTTCTTC.

The chain has TRBV24-1 and TRBJ2-4; D may be TRBD1 (7 bases). Germline CDR1 and CDR2: KGHDR and SFDVKD. The CDR3 is made up of 14 amino acids. Trimming shortened V by 9 bases and J by 8 bases, and 19 bases separated the two germline ends. Here the CDR3 DNA reads TGTGCCACCGGCCCGGGACAGCCGGGGGACATTCAGTACTTC. Protein product: CATGPGQPGDIQYF.

The chain combines TRBV12-3 or TRBV12-4 with TRBJ2-3; no reliable D call. V gave up 6 bases and J gave up 13 bases, with 17 bases separating them. The CDR3 has 12 residues. CDR3 sequence reads: CASRQDLRNEYF. The CDR3 DNA follows: TGTGCCAGCAGGCAGGACCTCCGCAACGAGTATTTT.

This clonotype has only a few counts. This rearrangement joins TRBV7-8 to TRBJ2-1, with 11 bases fitting TRBD2. This CDR3 has 15 residues. Losses at the gene ends were 7 bases for V and 4 bases for J; bases not matched to a gene: 6. CDR1 and CDR2 (germline): SGHVS, FQNEAQ. This chain's CDR3 is CASKILAGGYNEQFF. CDR3 DNA: TGTGCCAGCAAAATCTTAGCGGGAGGGTACAATGAGCAGTTCTTC.

This clonotype was observed once. The chain links TRBV15 to TRBJ2-5, with D tentatively TRBD1 (8 bases). CDR1 and CDR2 from the germline V gene are LNHNV and YYDKDF (reference sequence). Trimming stripped 6 bases from V and 4 bases from J, with 15 bases between. CDR3 length: 14 amino acids. The DNA for the CDR3 is TGTGCCACCAGATTGACAGGGGAGGGAGAGACCCAGTACTTC. Its translation: CATRLTGEGETQYF.

The chain has TRBV6-1 and TRBJ2-1; TRBD2 matches 8 bases. Germline V lookup: CDR1 MNHNS, CDR2 SASEGT. The CDR3 spans 14 residues. V shed 6 bases, J shed 9 bases, and the junction held 10 bases outside the gene matches. For the CDR3, the DNA is TGTGCCAGCAGCCGGCGGAGCGGGAGTTTTGAGCAGTTCTTC. It yields the protein CASSRRSGSFEQFF.

This clonotype appeared a few times. The rearrangement joins TRBV18 to TRBJ1-1; 7 positions agree with TRBD1. Germline CDR1 and CDR2: KGHSH and LQKENI. J was trimmed by 1 base and V by 6 bases; bases with no gene match: 5. CDR3 size: 14 residues. CDR3 in amino acids: CASSFGQENTEAFF. DNA of the CDR3: TGTGCCAGCTCCTTTGGACAGGAGAACACTGAAGCTTTCTTT. Variable domain in full (rest from reference TRBV18 and TRBJ1-1): NAGVMQNPRHLVRRRGQEARLRCSPMKGHSHVYWYRQLPEEGLKFMVYLQKENIIDESGMPKERFSAEFPKEGPSILRIQQVVRGDSAAYFCASSFGQENTEAFFGQGTRLTVV.

This clonotype was detected only a few times. J is TRBJ1-2 and V is TRBV4-2; D possibly corresponds to TRBD1 (5 bases). The CDR3 is 15 amino acids. Germline CDR1 reads LGHNA; CDR2 reads YNFKEQ. V lost 0 bases, J lost 8 bases, and 16 bases lay in between. The CDR3 is CASSQDSGQGLGYTF. Here the CDR3 DNA reads TGTGCCAGCAGCCAAGATAGTGGGCAGGGCCTGGGCTACACCTTC.

V usage is TRBV29-1 and J usage is TRBJ1-5, with 12 bases identical to TRBD1. Germline assignment: CDR1 SQVTM and CDR2 ANQGSEA. V shed 6 bases, J shed 7 bases, and the junction held 7 bases outside the gene matches. CDR3 length: 14 residues. The CDR3 DNA sequence: TGCAGCGTAGGGGACAGGGGGCTTGGGCAGCCCCAGCATTTT. Protein sequence: CSVGDRGLGQPQHF.

V and J are TRBV24-1 and TRBJ2-3; D possibly corresponds to TRBD2 (6 bases). Germline loops: CDR1 KGHDR, CDR2 SFDVKD. Trimming shortened V by 3 bases and J by 0 bases, and 12 bases separated the two germline ends. The CDR3 sequence is 16 residues long. The CDR3 DNA sequence: TGTGCCACCAGTGATCTTGGAGGGCCGAGCACAGATACGCAGTATTTT. It encodes CATSDLGGPSTDTQYF.

The chain combines TRBV12-3 or TRBV12-4 with TRBJ1-1; D is uncertain. V was clipped by 6 bases and J by 3 bases, with 11 bases between them. CDR3 length: 13 amino acids. The CDR3 nucleotides read TGTGCCAGCAGCCGGCGGGTGGACACTGAAGCTTTCTTT. Amino acid sequence: CASSRRVDTEAFF.

The genes are TRBV11-2 and TRBJ2-2; D possibly corresponds to TRBD2 (7 bases). Per the germline V gene, CDR1 is SGHAT and CDR2 is FQNNGV. The CDR3 runs to 16 residues. Trimming took off 10 bases at V and 2 bases at J, with 20 bases between the two ends. The CDR3 DNA is TGTGCCACCCACCGGGGGGCGGACCTAAACACCGGGGAGCTGTTTTTT. It yields the protein CATHRGADLNTGELFF.

This clonotype appeared many times. The chain has TRBV12-3 or TRBV12-4 and TRBJ1-1; 7 bases are a match to TRBD1. CDR3 length equals 15 residues. V trimming: 5 bases; J trimming: 1 base; junction bases outside the gene matches: 7. CDR3 in amino acids: CASSGNRQGNTEAFF. CDR3 bases: TGTGCCAGCAGTGGCAATCGACAGGGGAACACTGAAGCTTTCTTT.